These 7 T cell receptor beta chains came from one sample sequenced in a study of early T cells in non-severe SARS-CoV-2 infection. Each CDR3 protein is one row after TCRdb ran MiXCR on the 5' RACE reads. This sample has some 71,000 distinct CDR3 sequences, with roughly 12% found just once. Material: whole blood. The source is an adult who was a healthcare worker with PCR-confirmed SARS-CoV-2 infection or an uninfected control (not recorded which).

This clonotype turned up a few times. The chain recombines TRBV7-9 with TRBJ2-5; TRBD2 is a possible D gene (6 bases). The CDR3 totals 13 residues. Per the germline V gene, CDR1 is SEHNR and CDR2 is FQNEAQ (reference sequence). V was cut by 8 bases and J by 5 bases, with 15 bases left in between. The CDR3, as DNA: TGTGCCAGCCGACCCTTCGGGGGTGAGACCCAGTACTTC. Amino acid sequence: CASRPFGGETQYF. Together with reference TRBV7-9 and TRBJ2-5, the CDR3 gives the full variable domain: DTGVSQNPRHKITKRGQNVTFRCDPISEHNRLYWYRQTLGQGPEFLTYFQNEAQLEKSRLLSDRFSAERPKGSFSTLEIQRTEQGDSAMYLCASRPFGGETQYFGPGTRLLVL.

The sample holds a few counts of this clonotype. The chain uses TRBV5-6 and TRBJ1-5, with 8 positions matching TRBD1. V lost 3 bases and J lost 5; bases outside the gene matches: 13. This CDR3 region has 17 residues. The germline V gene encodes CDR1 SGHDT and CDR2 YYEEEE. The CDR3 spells CASSSSGQGTIHQPQHF. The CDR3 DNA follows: TGTGCCAGCAGCTCCAGCGGACAGGGCACGATACATCAGCCCCAGCATTTT.

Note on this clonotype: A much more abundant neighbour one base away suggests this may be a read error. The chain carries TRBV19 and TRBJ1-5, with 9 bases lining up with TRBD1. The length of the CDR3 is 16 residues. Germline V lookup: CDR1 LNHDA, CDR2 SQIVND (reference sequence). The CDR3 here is CVSNWGQGWGNQPQHF. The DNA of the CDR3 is TGTGTCAGTAACTGGGGACAGGGCTGGGGCAATCAGCCCCAGCATTTT.

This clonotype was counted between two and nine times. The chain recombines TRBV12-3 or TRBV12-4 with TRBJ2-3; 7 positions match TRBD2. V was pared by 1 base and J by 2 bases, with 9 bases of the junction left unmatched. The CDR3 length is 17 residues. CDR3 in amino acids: CASSLVAGVMNTDTQYF. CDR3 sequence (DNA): TGTGCCAGCAGTTTAGTTGCGGGGGTGATGAACACAGATACGCAGTATTTT.

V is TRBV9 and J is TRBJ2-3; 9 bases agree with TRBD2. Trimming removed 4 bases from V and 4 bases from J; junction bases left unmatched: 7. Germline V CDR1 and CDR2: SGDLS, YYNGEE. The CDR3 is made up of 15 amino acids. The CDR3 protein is CASSMLGGGADTQYF. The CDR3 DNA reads TGTGCCAGCAGCATGCTGGGCGGGGGGGCAGATACGCAGTATTTT.

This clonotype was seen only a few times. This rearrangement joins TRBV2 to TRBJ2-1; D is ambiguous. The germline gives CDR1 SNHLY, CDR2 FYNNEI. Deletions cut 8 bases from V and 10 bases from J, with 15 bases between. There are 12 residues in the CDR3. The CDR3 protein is CASSAPSSEQFF. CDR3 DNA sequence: TGTGCCAGCTCCGCCCCCTCCAGCGAGCAGTTCTTC.

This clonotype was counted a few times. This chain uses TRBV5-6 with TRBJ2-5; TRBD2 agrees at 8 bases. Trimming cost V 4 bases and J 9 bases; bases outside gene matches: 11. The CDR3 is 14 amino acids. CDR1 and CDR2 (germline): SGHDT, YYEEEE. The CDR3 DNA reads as TGTGCCAGCAGCGCAACTAGCGGCGGCTTTTCCCAGTACTTC. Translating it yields CASSATSGGFSQYF.